These 26 T cell receptor beta chains were all obtained from the same sample, sequenced in a study of regulatory dendritic cells for organ transplantation. Generated by immunoSEQ multiplex PCR, the TCRdb table keeps only in-frame clones and is missing some. Of more than 20,000 clones listed, roughly 85% are singletons. Sorted T cells were CFSE-labeled and cultured around 5 days with allogeneic regulatory or mature dendritic cells at 1:10. The antigens for these receptors are not known. The sequenced sample consisted of naive CD4+ T cells from blood cultured with dendritic cells. Subset described: CD45RA+ naive T cells. These receptor sequences come from a human donor in good health.

This chain links TRBV11-2 with TRBJ1-1; 8 bases are a match to TRBD1. Germline V gene lookup returns CDR1 SGHAT and CDR2 FQNNGV. This CDR3 spans 13 amino acids. J lost 9 bases, V lost 4 bases, and 7 bases had no gene match. This chain's CDR3 is CASSSDRVGKAFF. CDR3 coding DNA: TGTGCCAGCAGCTCGGACAGGGTGGGTAAAGCTTTCTTT.

The genes are TRBV4-1 and TRBJ1-2; no clear D. The CDR3 contains 14 residues. With 4 bases removed from V and 8 bases from J, the gap between germline ends came to 17 bases. CDR1 is MGHRA and CDR2 is YSYEKL in the germline V gene. The CDR3 DNA reads TGCGCCAGCAGCCCCCCGGGGTCGGGGAAAGGCTACACCTTC. This sequence encodes CASSPPGSGKGYTF.

The genes are TRBV9 and TRBJ1-2; 7 bases agree with TRBD1. In germline, CDR1 is SGDLS, CDR2 YYNGEE. The V gene end was trimmed by 3 bases and the J gene end by 4 bases; junction bases not matched to a gene: 6. The CDR3 extends over 14 amino acids. CDR3 sequence: CASSAGDRPYGYTF. The CDR3 DNA is TGTGCCAGCAGCGCGGGGGACAGACCCTATGGCTACACCTTC.

The chain is built from TRBV19 and TRBJ1-5; D not resolved. V lost 3 bases, J lost 6 bases, and 15 bases lay in between. The germline CDR1 and CDR2 sequences are LNHDA and SQIVND (reference sequence). The CDR3 spans 15 residues. CDR3 sequence (DNA): TGTGCCAGTAGTATTTGGCGTGACCCTATTCAGCCCCAGCATTTT. Its translation: CASSIWRDPIQPQHF.

The J gene is TRBJ2-5, the V gene TRBV19; D is perhaps TRBD2 (6 bases). Trimming pared 8 bases from V and 5 bases from J, leaving 18 bases between. CDR1 LNHDA and CDR2 SQIVND come from the germline V gene (reference sequence). The CDR3 totals 14 residues. Written as DNA, the CDR3 is TGTGCCAGTGGCACAACAGCGGGTTGGGAGACCCAGTACTTC. Protein sequence: CASGTTAGWETQYF. Looking up the rest from reference TRBV19 and TRBJ2-5 gives the full variable domain: DGGITQSPKYLFRKEGQNVTLSCEQNLNHDAMYWYRQDPGQGLRLIYYSQIVNDFQKGDIAEGYSVSREKKESFPLTVTSAQKNPTAFYLCASGTTAGWETQYFGPGTRLLVL.

This chain links TRBV5-8 with TRBJ1-2; 9 bases match TRBD1. V shed 5 bases and J 4 bases; nucleotides not matched to a gene: 6. CDR1 is SGHTS, CDR2 YDEGEE, per germline. The CDR3 has 14 amino acids. Here the CDR3 reads CASRRGQGSYGYTF. The DNA for the CDR3 is TGTGCCAGCAGGCGTGGACAGGGGTCCTATGGCTACACCTTC.

The rearrangement links TRBV12-5 to TRBJ1-6; D gene ambiguous. V lost 3 bases to trimming and J lost 7 bases, with 7 bases between them. Germline-derived CDR1 and CDR2 are LGHNT and FRNRAP. The CDR3 is made up of 13 amino acids. The CDR3 bases are TGTGCTAGTGGTTTAGGAGGGAATTCACCCCTCCACTTT. It encodes CASGLGGNSPLHF.

The genes are TRBV19 and TRBJ2-1; D perhaps matches TRBD1 (5 bases). Germline assignment: CDR1 LNHDA and CDR2 SQIVND (reference sequence). V lost 7 bases and J lost 8, with 9 bases in between. CDR3 length equals 11 residues. CDR3: CASIQGDEQFF. In DNA form, the CDR3 reads TGTGCCAGTATCCAAGGGGATGAGCAGTTCTTC.

DNA for the CDR3: TGTGCCTGGACTGTACAGGGGCTGGGTTCACCCCTCCACTTT. This translates into CAWTVQGLGSPLHF. This chain links TRBV30 with TRBJ1-6, with 7 bases aligning to TRBD1. Unmatched junction bases numbered 9, after V lost 4 bases and J lost 9 bases. Germline V CDR1 and CDR2: GTSNPN, SVGIG (reference sequence). The CDR3 has 14 amino acids. The full variable domain, its missing parts supplied by reference TRBV30 and TRBJ1-6, is SQTIHQWPATLVQPVGSPLSLECTVEGTSNPNLYWYRQAAGRGLQLLFYSVGIGQISSEVPQNLSASRPQDRQFILSSKKLLLSDSGFYLCAWTVQGLGSPLHFGNGTRLTVT.

The rearrangement uses TRBV6-5 and TRBJ2-7; D ambiguous. The V end lost 0 bases, the J end lost 6 bases, and 18 bases lay between the germline ends. Looked up from germline, CDR1 is MNHEY and CDR2 is SVGAGI. The length of the CDR3 is 16 residues. The CDR3 coding sequence is TGTGCCAGCAGTTACTCGACCAGGTTGCGGTTTAGCGAGCAGTACTTC. This translates into CASSYSTRLRFSEQYF.

The rearrangement links TRBV2 to TRBJ2-1, with 11 nucleotides matching TRBD2. J was trimmed by 9 bases and V by 6 bases; bases with no gene match: 13. The germline V gene has CDR1 SNHLY and CDR2 FYNNEI. The CDR3 consists of 16 residues. CDR3 residues: CASSPPVTSGISEQFF. CDR3 nucleotide sequence: TGTGCCAGCAGCCCGCCGGTGACTAGCGGGATAAGTGAGCAGTTCTTC.

This clone was detected only once. V and J are TRBV5-4 and TRBJ2-7; TRBD2 is a possible D gene (5 bases). Trimming took 4 bases from V and 2 from J, leaving 19 bases between them. Germline CDR1 SGHNT, CDR2 YYREEE (reference sequence). The CDR3 runs to 16 residues. The CDR3 sequence: CASSDASKSGAYEQYF. DNA of the CDR3: TGTGCCAGCAGCGACGCATCGAAAAGCGGAGCCTACGAGCAGTACTTC.

A note on this clone: A read error may account for a junction end that differs from germline. V gene TRBV7-7 combines with J gene TRBJ2-5; 8 bases are shared with TRBD1. CDR3 size: 15 residues. Germline V lookup: CDR1 SSHAT, CDR2 FNYEAQ (reference sequence). The CDR3 nucleotides are TGTGCTAGCAGCCAAGACAGGGGACGGGGGGAGACCCAGTACTTC. Translating gives CASSQDRGRGETQYF.

The chain uses TRBV7-8 and TRBJ2-5, with 15 bases aligning to TRBD2. V shed 4 bases, J shed 4 bases, and the junction held 1 base outside the gene matches. The CDR3 spans 15 residues. Looked up from germline, CDR1 is SGHVS and CDR2 is FQNEAQ. In DNA, the CDR3 is TGTGCCAGCAGCTCGGGACTAGCGGGAGGAGAGACCCAGTACTTC. Translation: CASSSGLAGGETQYF.

The chain links TRBV9 to TRBJ2-3; D gene uncertain. Trimming shortened V by 3 bases and J by 6 bases, and 11 bases separated the two germline ends. This CDR3 comprises 13 residues. The germline V gene has CDR1 SGDLS and CDR2 YYNGEE. The CDR3 bases are TGTGCCAGCAGCGCCTCACCGCGGGATACGCAGTATTTT. Translation gives CASSASPRDTQYF.

This chain joins TRBV7-2 and TRBJ1-2; TRBD1 is a possible D gene (5 bases). The CDR3 has 14 amino acids. Per germline, CDR1 SGHTA and CDR2 FQGNSA. Trimming removed 1 base from V and 6 bases from J, with 12 bases in between. This chain's CDR3 is CASSLVRQGNGYTF. DNA of the CDR3: TGTGCCAGCAGCTTAGTTCGGCAGGGAAATGGCTACACCTTC.

The J gene is TRBJ2-7, the V gene TRBV4-3; 11 positions match TRBD2. Unmatched junction bases numbered 4, after V lost 1 base and J lost 2 bases. The CDR3 has 16 amino acids. The germline CDR1 and CDR2 sequences are LGHNA and YSLEER. CDR3 bases: TGCGCCAGCAGCCAAGCCCTAGCGGGGGGTGCCTACGAGCAGTACTTC. This encodes CASSQALAGGAYEQYF.

This rearrangement joins TRBV6-1 to TRBJ1-4; unclear D gene. Germline V gene data show CDR1 as MNHNS and CDR2 as SASEGT. CDR3 length: 16 residues. Trimming shortened V by 0 bases and J by 0 bases, and 8 bases separated the two germline ends. CDR3 region: CASSEAYGATNEKLFF. DNA for the CDR3: TGTGCCAGCAGTGAAGCGTACGGGGCAACTAATGAAAAACTGTTTTTT.

The J gene is TRBJ2-5, the V gene TRBV9; the match to TRBD2 covers 13 bases. Per germline, CDR1 SGDLS and CDR2 YYNGEE. After removal of 3 bases from V and 5 bases from J, the junction contained 4 bases not matched to a gene. The CDR3 is 15 residues long. CDR3 in DNA: TGTGCCAGCAGCGCTGGGACTAGCGGGATTGAGACCCAGTACTTC. It encodes CASSAGTSGIETQYF.

This chain joins TRBV10-3 and TRBJ2-1; no definite D call. The CDR3 covers 14 residues. CDR1 is ENHRY, CDR2 SYGVKD, per germline. Trimming took 3 bases from V and 6 from J, leaving 12 bases between them. The CDR3 loop reads CAISDPGRTNEQFF. The CDR3 nucleotides are TGTGCCATCAGTGATCCCGGACGGACCAATGAGCAGTTCTTC.

This clone has a single count. This sequence joins TRBV5-1 and TRBJ2-1; 7 positions match TRBD1. With 4 bases clipped from V and 16 bases from J, the junction kept 14 bases outside the gene matches. CDR3 size: 13 residues. The germline gives CDR1 SGHRS, CDR2 YFSETQ. CDR3 nucleotide sequence: TGCGCCAGCAGCCCCGTGGAGTTTACAGGGGCCTTCTTC. Protein: CASSPVEFTGAFF.

The chain combines TRBV5-1 with TRBJ2-3; possibly TRBD2 for D (6 bases). V dropped 5 bases and J dropped 4 bases, with 17 bases sitting between them. There are 15 residues in the CDR3. Germline V gene lookup returns CDR1 SGHRS and CDR2 YFSETQ. As DNA, the CDR3 is TGCGCCAGCAGATCGGGACTCTTCGGAGCAGATACGCAGTATTTT. This translates into CASRSGLFGADTQYF.

V usage is TRBV27 and J usage is TRBJ1-1; tentatively, D is TRBD1 (5 bases). Germline V gives CDR1 MNHEY, CDR2 SMNVEV (reference sequence). The CDR3 runs to 14 residues. Trimming took off 2 bases at V and 5 bases at J, with 12 bases between the two ends. The CDR3 sequence: CASSLNGGDTEAFF. CDR3 bases: TGTGCCAGCAGTTTAAACGGGGGGGATACTGAAGCTTTCTTT.

This clone was found once. This sequence joins TRBV7-3 and TRBJ1-1, with D perhaps matching TRBD1 (5 bases). The CDR3 totals 13 residues. The V gene's germline CDR1 is SGHTA and CDR2 FQGTGA. The V end lost 3 bases, the J end lost 4 bases, and 9 bases lay between the germline ends. CDR3 bases: TGTGCCAGCAGCTTCGCAGGGAGCACTGAAGCTTTCTTT. This sequence encodes CASSFAGSTEAFF.

The V and J genes are TRBV28 and TRBJ1-2; weak D call: TRBD1 (5 bases). The CDR3 has 14 residues. V was cut by 3 bases and J by 4 bases, with 12 bases left in between. Germline CDR1 MDHEN, CDR2 SYDVKM. For the CDR3, the DNA is TGTGCCAGCAGTTTGGTTTCAGGGTCCTATGGCTACACCTTC. Amino acids: CASSLVSGSYGYTF.

This chain joins TRBV4-2 and TRBJ2-1, with D perhaps TRBD2 (5 bases). CDR1 is LGHNA, CDR2 YNFKEQ, per germline. Trimming cost V 1 base and J 12 bases, with 10 bases left between them. The CDR3 runs 12 residues. CDR3: CASSQVLDRQFF. Here the CDR3 DNA reads TGTGCCAGCAGCCAAGTACTAGATCGGCAGTTCTTC.